Here is one TCR beta chain with its context. These data originate in a study of shared clonotypes between healthy human individuals. Into CD45RA+ naive and CD45RA-negative memory subsets, the CD4+ cells were split. This table comes from immunoSEQ multiplex PCR, and its TCRdb copy is limited to in-frame clones, with some not included. This repertoire shows over 950,000 clones, 70% to 85% found once; its top ten account for more than 0.85%. The length of the CDR3 is 14 residues. Looked up from germline, CDR1 is SGHTA and CDR2 is FQGTGA. J lost 4 bases, V lost 5 bases, and 3 bases had no gene match. This chain uses TRBV7-3 with TRBJ2-2; 8 nucleotides align to TRBD2. Specimen: memory CD4+ T cells from PBMCs. As for subset: CD45RA-negative fraction. The clonotype was recovered from a man aged 18 to 35 in good health. Some clones in this sample may be carry-over from other donors' samples. CDR3 DNA: TGTGCCAGCAGCCTAGGACTAGCCACCGGGGAGCTGTTTTTT. The encoded protein is CASSLGLATGELFF.